The rows below give T cell receptor beta chains drawn from one sample of a study of yellow fever vaccine responses in identical twins. In TCRdb, the RT-PCR reads were re-called with MiXCR into one record per CDR3 protein. The data hold under 30,000 distinct CDR3 sequences, with roughly 80% observed a single time. The material sequenced was T cells from blood (PBMCs), unsorted or a sorted subset (not recorded which), taken before or after yellow fever vaccination (not recorded which). The source of these receptors is a woman under 30 who received the yellow fever vaccine. CDR3s include the opening cysteine and the closing phenylalanine or tryptophan. Fields, in order: CDR3 protein, V gene.

CASSILAGMTDTQYF | TRBV7-9
CASSLGGGINIQYF | TRBV11-3
CASSGTFGNAFF | TRBV2
CASNPTGVITDTQYF | TRBV5-1
CASSLLPTGGGTEAFF | TRBV7-8
CATSREAPPGEKLFF | TRBV15
CASSLAEDRGEGYTF | TRBV7-9
CATSRGTFLNTEAFF | TRBV15
CASSQVTMNTEAFF | TRBV4-1
CASSLVPSSTDTQYF | TRBV13
CASSPLPAGSQETQYF | TRBV18
CASGVGPMTGGHEQFF | TRBV28